The T cell receptor beta chain under discussion was sequenced for a study of long-term antiretroviral therapy in people with HIV. V gave up 2 bases and J gave up 1 base, with 5 bases separating them. CDR1 and CDR2 (germline): ENHRY, SYGVKD. The CDR3 consists of 13 residues. Researchers ran immunoSEQ v3.0 at survey level. For every sample, sequencing targeted about 35,000-50,000 T-cell genomes. The assay was immunoSEQ multiplex PCR, and TCRdb's table has in-frame clones only and misses some. The sample shows roughly 34,000 clones, about 93% of them seen only once. Of note for this clone: The antigen remains undetermined.

Study-wide results and caveats: Repertoires in HIV (unlike those of controls) had narrower CDR3 length ranges.

Treatment for all HIV-infected participants took place in the United States. Sequencing was performed on unsorted PBMCs, taken more than 5 years after starting antiretroviral therapy. This TCR derives from a woman aged 50 to 60 with HIV. J is TRBJ1-1 and V is TRBV10-3; no clear D gene. CDR3 loop: CAISENRNTEAFF. The CDR3 coding sequence is TGTGCCATCAGTGAGAACAGGAACACTGAAGCTTTCTTT.